This TCR beta chain was recorded in a study of blood T cell repertoires in COVID-19. Whole-study context: COVID-19 samples, acute and convalescent, were from the United States, Italy and Spain. The cDNA or gDNA used as material had been derived from T cells, B-cell-depleted T cells, or PBMCs.

Original processing notes: Counts of nucleated cells, estimated from reference gene primer amplification, were obtained. Data came from immunoSEQ multiplex PCR; TCRdb stores just in-frame clones and leaves some out. The V and J calls and clone size come from that table; D and trimming were worked out from the DNA. Of a few hundred thousand clones in the sample, approximately 84% were seen once. The CDR3 extends over 11 amino acids. V lost 6 bases to trimming and J lost 2 bases, with 5 bases between them. Germline V lookup: CDR1 SGHTA, CDR2 FQGNSA. V usage is TRBV7-2 and J usage is TRBJ2-7, with D unclear. The sequence was collected from a woman in her 30s who had recovered from COVID-19. The source material was peripheral blood. The CDR3 bases are TGTGCCAGCAGTCGAGCCTACGAGCAGTACTTC. Its translation: CASSRAYEQYF.